This T cell receptor beta chain was observed in a study of blood T cell repertoires in COVID-19. Whole-study context: The study drew acute and convalescent COVID-19 samples from the United States, Italy and Spain.

V was cut by 3 bases and J by 4 bases, with 7 bases left in between. The CDR3 totals 12 residues. Germline loops: CDR1 SEHNR, CDR2 FQNEAQ (reference sequence). Per the authors' pipeline: Reference gene primers were amplified, and this amplification served to estimate nucleated cell counts. Sequencing was performed with immunoSEQ multiplex PCR; in TCRdb, only in-frame clones are kept and a portion is missing. Clone size and V and J calls were adopted from that table, with D and trimming inferred from the DNA. The profile covers approximately 200,000 clones, with about 88% appearing a single time and roughly 2% taken by the ten largest.

Sequencing was performed on peripheral blood. V gene TRBV7-9 combines with J gene TRBJ2-7; the D gene is possibly TRBD2 (6 bases). The sequence came from a man aged 40-49 years with active or convalescent COVID-19. CDR3 protein: CASSFAGYEQYF. DNA for the CDR3: TGTGCCAGCAGCTTTGCGGGATACGAGCAGTACTTC. Complete variable domain (other parts from reference TRBV7-9 and TRBJ2-7): DTGVSQNPRHKITKRGQNVTFRCDPISEHNRLYWYRQTLGQGPEFLTYFQNEAQLEKSRLLSDRFSAERPKGSFSTLEIQRTEQGDSAMYLCASSFAGYEQYFGPGTRLTVT.